A single sample is the source of the 29 T cell receptor beta chains below, sequenced in a study of identical twins. TCRdb independently ran MiXCR on the 5' RACE reads; one entry per CDR3 protein. The sample lists about 280,000 distinct CDR3 sequences, under 9.5% occurring once. The sample was also linked to a second study, of yellow fever vaccine responses in identical twins.

Sequencing was carried out using memory (CD45RO+) T cells sorted from blood. The receptors were gathered from a young woman in good health.

This clonotype was seen more than once but under ten times. J is TRBJ2-7 and V is TRBV6-5; D tentatively reads TRBD1 or TRBD2 (6 bases each). The CDR3 spans 14 residues. Germline V gene sequence: CDR1 MNHEY, CDR2 SVGAGI. Trimming stripped 8 bases from V and 7 bases from J, with 21 bases between. The CDR3 region has the DNA TGTGCCAGCGTTAGGGGGACTGAAAGCGGGGAGCAGTACTTC. This encodes CASVRGTESGEQYF.

In this sample, this clonotype turned up many times. The chain links TRBV6-2 or TRBV6-3 to TRBJ2-7; D possibly corresponds to TRBD2 (5 bases). Trimming took 6 bases from V and 4 from J, leaving 16 bases between them. This CDR3 is built from 14 residues. CDR1 and CDR2 from the germline V gene are MNHEY and SVGEGT. This chain's CDR3 is CASSTYSGPYEQYV. The CDR3 DNA is TGTGCCAGCAGCACTTACAGCGGTCCTTACGAGCAGTACGTC.

This clonotype was picked up a small number of times. The J gene is TRBJ1-4, the V gene TRBV12-3 or TRBV12-4; 9 bases agree with TRBD1. The CDR3 sequence is 17 residues long. With V trimmed by 6 bases and J by 10 bases, 18 bases remained unmatched. For the CDR3, the DNA is TGTGCCAGCAGCAACCGGGACAGGGTTGAAGCAATCGGAAAACTGTTTTTT. Its protein product is CASSNRDRVEAIGKLFF.

This clonotype appeared a few times. The V and J genes are TRBV6-1 and TRBJ2-4, with 7 bases that match TRBD1. Germline assignment: CDR1 MNHNS and CDR2 SASEGT. There are 15 residues in the CDR3. The V segment lost 6 bases and the J segment 4 bases; nucleotides outside the gene matches: 9. The chain's CDR3 is CASSSTGVTKNIQYF. In DNA, the CDR3 is TGTGCCAGCAGCAGCACAGGGGTTACGAAAAACATTCAGTACTTC.

The chain is built from TRBV20-1 and TRBJ1-1, with D possibly TRBD1 on 6 matching bases. The ends were cut back, 6 bases at V and 4 bases at J, with 12 bases in the middle. The CDR3 consists of 12 residues. Germline lookup yields CDR1 DFQATT and CDR2 SNEGSKA (reference sequence). CDR3 protein: CSAGRGGTEAFF. CDR3 DNA: TGCAGTGCGGGGAGGGGGGGCACTGAAGCTTTCTTT.

This chain uses TRBV14 with TRBJ2-1; unclear D gene. Germline V lookup: CDR1 SGHDN, CDR2 FVKESK. Trimming cost V 1 base and J 7 bases, with 14 bases left between them. There are 15 residues in the CDR3. CDR3 in amino acids: CASSQAPALRNEQFF. DNA for the CDR3: TGTGCCAGCAGCCAAGCTCCTGCCCTAAGGAATGAGCAGTTCTTC.

This clonotype was seen at least ten times. The genes are TRBV20-1 and TRBJ2-1, with D maybe TRBD2 (7 bases). The CDR3 spans 16 residues. In germline, CDR1 is DFQATT, CDR2 SNEGSKA (reference sequence). V was shortened by 1 base and J by 3 bases, with 16 bases between the two germline ends. CDR3 amino acids: CSARAPAGAVYNEQFF. The CDR3, as DNA: TGCAGTGCTAGAGCCCCCGCGGGGGCTGTCTACAATGAGCAGTTCTTC.

This clonotype has ten or more counts. This chain uses TRBV3-1 with TRBJ1-1; D gene unclear. The V and J ends lost 2 bases and 0 bases respectively, with 16 bases between them. The CDR3 has 17 residues. Germline CDR1 and CDR2: LGHDT and YNNKEL (reference sequence). The CDR3 loop reads CASSQSSPLTMNTEAFF. DNA for the CDR3: TGTGCCAGCAGCCAATCATCACCTCTAACCATGAACACTGAAGCTTTCTTT.

This clonotype was picked up a small number of times. V is TRBV20-1 and J is TRBJ2-7; D unclear. Trimming pared 6 bases from V and 5 bases from J, leaving 20 bases between. Germline CDR1 and CDR2: DFQATT and SNEGSKA (reference sequence). This CDR3 has 14 amino acids. This CDR3 is CSATKGLNPHEQYF. CDR3 DNA sequence: TGCAGTGCAACAAAAGGGCTAAACCCCCACGAGCAGTACTTC.

This clonotype was seen a few times. V and J are TRBV6-1 and TRBJ2-1; TRBD1 matches 7 bases. This CDR3 comprises 15 residues. In germline, CDR1 is MNHNS, CDR2 SASEGT. V shed 6 bases and J 0 bases; nucleotides not matched to a gene: 5. This CDR3 reads CASRIDRDSYNEQFF. The CDR3, as DNA: TGTGCCAGCAGAATCGACAGGGACTCCTACAATGAGCAGTTCTTC.

This clonotype was seen more than once but under ten times. The chain links TRBV25-1 to TRBJ2-3; 9 bases match TRBD1. The germline V gene has CDR1 MGHDK and CDR2 SYGVNS. The V and J ends lost 5 bases and 1 base, in that order; junction bases with no gene match: 13. CDR3 length: 18 residues. The CDR3 sequence is CASSPNTGDRDRTDTQYF. CDR3 sequence (DNA): TGTGCCAGCAGTCCAAATACGGGGGACAGGGACCGCACAGATACGCAGTATTTT.

In the case of this clonotype: A much larger clone lies one base from this, so it may be a read error. The conserved phenylalanine or tryptophan is not found at the CDR3 terminus, so this likely reflects a read error. The V gene is TRBV3-1, the J gene TRBJ2-1; 13 positions agree with TRBD2. Germline assignment: CDR1 LGHDT and CDR2 YNNKEL (reference sequence). The CDR3 is 17 amino acids. Germline trimming cut 0 bases from V and 7 bases from J; bases unmatched to any gene: 6. In DNA form, the CDR3 reads TGTGCCAGCAGCCAAGAAAGACTAGCGGGGGGTTTAAATGAGCAGTTCTCC. Translating gives CASSQERLAGGLNEQFS.

The chain carries TRBV27 and TRBJ2-7, with 7 bases identical to TRBD1. CDR3 length: 14 amino acids. Germline V CDR1 and CDR2: MNHEY, SMNVEV (reference sequence). The DNA of the CDR3 is TGTGCCAGCAGTGTCCGACAGGGATCCTACGGGCAGTACGTC. This sequence encodes CASSVRQGSYGQYV.

This clonotype came up many times. The chain links TRBV12-3 or TRBV12-4 to TRBJ2-7; possible D gene TRBD2, 6 bases. The CDR3 sequence is 14 residues long. Trimming left V 4 bases short and J 7 bases short, with 17 bases between. The CDR3 here is CASSSSTRLGEQYF. CDR3 coding DNA: TGTGCCAGCAGTTCGTCGACTAGGTTGGGGGAGCAGTACTTC.

The chain combines TRBV6-5 with TRBJ1-1; possibly TRBD1 for D (5 bases). V lost 0 bases and J 2 bases, leaving 7 bases between the germline ends. The germline gives CDR1 MNHEY, CDR2 SVGAGI. The CDR3 is made up of 14 amino acids. The CDR3 loop reads CASSYSGGNTEAFF. The CDR3 bases are TGTGCCAGCAGTTACTCCGGGGGTAACACTGAAGCTTTCTTT.

This clonotype was seen many times. The chain joins TRBV11-1 to TRBJ1-3; no clear D gene. The V gene's germline CDR1 is SGHAT and CDR2 FQDESV (reference sequence). The CDR3 is 14 residues long. The germline V and J ends were trimmed by 4 bases and 0 bases, with 7 bases remaining between them. In DNA, the CDR3 is TGTGCCAGCAGCTCCGGTCTCTCTGGAAACACCATATATTTT. This sequence encodes CASSSGLSGNTIYF. The full variable domain, in which reference TRBV11-1 and TRBJ1-3 provide the parts outside the CDR3, is EAEVAQSPRYKITEKSQAVAFWCDPISGHATLYWYRQILGQGPELLVQFQDESVVDDSQLPKDRFSAERLKGVDSTLKIQPAELGDSAMYLCASSSGLSGNTIYFGEGSWLTVV.

The V and J genes are TRBV6-1 and TRBJ2-5; TRBD2 matches 7 bases. Germline V gene lookup returns CDR1 MNHNS and CDR2 SASEGT. The V gene end was trimmed by 5 bases and the J gene end by 6 bases; junction bases not matched to a gene: 6. CDR3 size: 13 residues. As DNA, the CDR3 is TGTGCCAGCAGTCGGGAGGTTTGGCAGACCCAGTACTTC. Amino acid sequence: CASSREVWQTQYF.

Ten or more counts support this clonotype. The gene calls are TRBV6-1 and TRBJ1-5; 9 bases line up with TRBD1. The length of the CDR3 is 14 residues. The germline gives CDR1 MNHNS, CDR2 SASEGT. J was trimmed by 4 bases and V by 7 bases; bases with no gene match: 5. CDR3 in amino acids: CASTVGTGNQPQHF. For the CDR3, the DNA is TGTGCCAGCACCGTCGGGACAGGGAATCAGCCCCAGCATTTT.

This clonotype was seen ten or more times. This chain links TRBV20-1 with TRBJ2-3; D may be TRBD2 (5 bases). CDR1 is DFQATT and CDR2 is SNEGSKA in the germline V gene (reference sequence). V lost 2 bases, J lost 4 bases, and 13 bases lay in between. The CDR3 loop spans 14 amino acids. CDR3 DNA: TGCAGTGCTAGACTCCCAACGAGGGCAGATACGCAGTATTTT. This codes for CSARLPTRADTQYF.

This clonotype was observed at least ten times. J is TRBJ1-4 and V is TRBV5-1; 8 nucleotides line up with TRBD1. Germline values: CDR1 SGHRS, CDR2 YFSETQ. J was trimmed by 6 bases and V by 4 bases; bases with no gene match: 2. This CDR3 has 13 amino acids. The CDR3 is CASSVGQDEKLFF. As DNA, the CDR3 is TGCGCCAGCAGCGTGGGACAGGATGAAAAACTGTTTTTT.

This clonotype was picked up many times. V is TRBV5-5 and J is TRBJ1-1; D call uncertain. The CDR3 totals 15 residues. With 4 bases removed from V and 0 bases from J, the gap between germline ends came to 13 bases. Germline V gives CDR1 SGHKS, CDR2 YYEKEE (reference sequence). Here the CDR3 DNA reads TGTGCCAGCAGCCTAAGCTATAGACTGAACACTGAAGCTTTCTTT. Its translation: CASSLSYRLNTEAFF.

There are many counts of this clonotype. The rearrangement uses TRBV5-1 and TRBJ2-2; tentative D call: TRBD2 (6 bases). CDR1 is SGHRS, CDR2 YFSETQ, per germline. Trimming took off 0 bases at V and 2 bases at J, with 11 bases between the two ends. This CDR3 is built from 16 residues. DNA for the CDR3: TGCGCCAGCAGCTTGGTCCAGCGGGCAAACACCGGGGAGCTGTTTTTT. Translation: CASSLVQRANTGELFF.

There are many counts of this clonotype. The rearrangement joins TRBV7-6 to TRBJ2-2; no clear D gene. The germline CDR1 and CDR2 sequences are SGHVS and FNYEAQ. There are 13 residues in the CDR3. The V and J ends lost 5 bases and 5 bases respectively, with 9 bases between them. In DNA, the CDR3 is TGTGCCAGCAGCAGGGCATGGACCGGGGAGCTGTTTTTT. As protein: CASSRAWTGELFF. The complete variable domain, with remaining parts taken from reference TRBV7-6 and TRBJ2-2, reads GAGVSQSPRYKVTKRGQDVALRCDPISGHVSLYWYRQALGQGPEFLTYFNYEAQQDKSGLPNDRFSAERPEGSISTLTIQRTEQRDSAMYRCASSRAWTGELFFGEGSRLTVL.

The chain has TRBV5-1 and TRBJ2-7; 10 bases align to TRBD1. The CDR3 extends over 14 amino acids. Per germline, CDR1 SGHRS and CDR2 YFSETQ. With 6 bases clipped from V and 3 bases from J, the junction kept 6 bases outside the gene matches. CDR3 loop: CASTKTGGGYEQYF. In DNA, the CDR3 is TGCGCCAGCACTAAGACAGGGGGCGGCTACGAGCAGTACTTC.

This clonotype came up many times. The genes are TRBV5-1 and TRBJ2-1, with D possibly TRBD1 on 6 matching bases. CDR1 SGHRS and CDR2 YFSETQ come from the germline V gene. Between the trimmed V and J ends, which lost 4 bases and 9 bases, there was a span of 14 bases. The CDR3 consists of 13 residues. CDR3 bases: TGCGCCAGCAGCACAGGGAAAGGGGGTGAGCAGTTCTTC. This translates into CASSTGKGGEQFF. The variable domain in full, with the rest retrieved from reference TRBV5-1 and TRBJ2-1, is KAGVTQTPRYLIKTRGQQVTLSCSPISGHRSVSWYQQTPGQGLQFLFEYFSETQRNKGNFPGRFSGRQFSNSRSEMNVSTLELGDSALYLCASSTGKGGEQFFGPGTRLTVL.

The chain combines TRBV12-3 or TRBV12-4 with TRBJ2-7; D remains ambiguous. This CDR3 spans 13 amino acids. V gave up 3 bases and J gave up 3 bases, with 9 bases separating them. CDR3 nucleotides: TGTGCCAGCAGTTTCGATCAGTTCTACGAGCAGTACTTC. It encodes CASSFDQFYEQYF.

This clonotype has at least ten counts. This chain uses TRBV7-8 with TRBJ2-5; no definite D call. Trimming removed 5 bases at V and 4 bases at J, with 14 bases between. CDR1 SGHVS and CDR2 FQNEAQ come from the germline V gene. The CDR3 runs 14 residues. The CDR3 DNA reads as TGTGCCAGCAGCACCCAACGTTCGGCAGAGACCCAGTACTTC. Protein sequence: CASSTQRSAETQYF.

This clonotype showed up many times. CDR3 residues: CASQGEGHTGELFF. The DNA of the CDR3 is TGTGCCAGCCAGGGAGAGGGACACACCGGGGAGCTGTTTTTT. The chain couples TRBV24-1 to TRBJ2-2; D is possibly TRBD1 or TRBD2 (5 bases each). The CDR3 is 14 residues long. Trimming took off 11 bases at V and 3 bases at J, with 15 bases between the two ends. The germline gives CDR1 KGHDR, CDR2 SFDVKD.

In its sample, this clonotype was seen many times. The J gene is TRBJ1-4, the V gene TRBV7-9; D is unclear. The CDR3 is made up of 11 amino acids. V lost 7 bases and J lost 8, with 8 bases in between. The V gene's germline CDR1 is SEHNR and CDR2 FQNEAQ (reference sequence). CDR3 region: CASTEGEKLFF. Written as DNA, the CDR3 is TGTGCCAGCACCGAAGGCGAAAAACTGTTTTTT.